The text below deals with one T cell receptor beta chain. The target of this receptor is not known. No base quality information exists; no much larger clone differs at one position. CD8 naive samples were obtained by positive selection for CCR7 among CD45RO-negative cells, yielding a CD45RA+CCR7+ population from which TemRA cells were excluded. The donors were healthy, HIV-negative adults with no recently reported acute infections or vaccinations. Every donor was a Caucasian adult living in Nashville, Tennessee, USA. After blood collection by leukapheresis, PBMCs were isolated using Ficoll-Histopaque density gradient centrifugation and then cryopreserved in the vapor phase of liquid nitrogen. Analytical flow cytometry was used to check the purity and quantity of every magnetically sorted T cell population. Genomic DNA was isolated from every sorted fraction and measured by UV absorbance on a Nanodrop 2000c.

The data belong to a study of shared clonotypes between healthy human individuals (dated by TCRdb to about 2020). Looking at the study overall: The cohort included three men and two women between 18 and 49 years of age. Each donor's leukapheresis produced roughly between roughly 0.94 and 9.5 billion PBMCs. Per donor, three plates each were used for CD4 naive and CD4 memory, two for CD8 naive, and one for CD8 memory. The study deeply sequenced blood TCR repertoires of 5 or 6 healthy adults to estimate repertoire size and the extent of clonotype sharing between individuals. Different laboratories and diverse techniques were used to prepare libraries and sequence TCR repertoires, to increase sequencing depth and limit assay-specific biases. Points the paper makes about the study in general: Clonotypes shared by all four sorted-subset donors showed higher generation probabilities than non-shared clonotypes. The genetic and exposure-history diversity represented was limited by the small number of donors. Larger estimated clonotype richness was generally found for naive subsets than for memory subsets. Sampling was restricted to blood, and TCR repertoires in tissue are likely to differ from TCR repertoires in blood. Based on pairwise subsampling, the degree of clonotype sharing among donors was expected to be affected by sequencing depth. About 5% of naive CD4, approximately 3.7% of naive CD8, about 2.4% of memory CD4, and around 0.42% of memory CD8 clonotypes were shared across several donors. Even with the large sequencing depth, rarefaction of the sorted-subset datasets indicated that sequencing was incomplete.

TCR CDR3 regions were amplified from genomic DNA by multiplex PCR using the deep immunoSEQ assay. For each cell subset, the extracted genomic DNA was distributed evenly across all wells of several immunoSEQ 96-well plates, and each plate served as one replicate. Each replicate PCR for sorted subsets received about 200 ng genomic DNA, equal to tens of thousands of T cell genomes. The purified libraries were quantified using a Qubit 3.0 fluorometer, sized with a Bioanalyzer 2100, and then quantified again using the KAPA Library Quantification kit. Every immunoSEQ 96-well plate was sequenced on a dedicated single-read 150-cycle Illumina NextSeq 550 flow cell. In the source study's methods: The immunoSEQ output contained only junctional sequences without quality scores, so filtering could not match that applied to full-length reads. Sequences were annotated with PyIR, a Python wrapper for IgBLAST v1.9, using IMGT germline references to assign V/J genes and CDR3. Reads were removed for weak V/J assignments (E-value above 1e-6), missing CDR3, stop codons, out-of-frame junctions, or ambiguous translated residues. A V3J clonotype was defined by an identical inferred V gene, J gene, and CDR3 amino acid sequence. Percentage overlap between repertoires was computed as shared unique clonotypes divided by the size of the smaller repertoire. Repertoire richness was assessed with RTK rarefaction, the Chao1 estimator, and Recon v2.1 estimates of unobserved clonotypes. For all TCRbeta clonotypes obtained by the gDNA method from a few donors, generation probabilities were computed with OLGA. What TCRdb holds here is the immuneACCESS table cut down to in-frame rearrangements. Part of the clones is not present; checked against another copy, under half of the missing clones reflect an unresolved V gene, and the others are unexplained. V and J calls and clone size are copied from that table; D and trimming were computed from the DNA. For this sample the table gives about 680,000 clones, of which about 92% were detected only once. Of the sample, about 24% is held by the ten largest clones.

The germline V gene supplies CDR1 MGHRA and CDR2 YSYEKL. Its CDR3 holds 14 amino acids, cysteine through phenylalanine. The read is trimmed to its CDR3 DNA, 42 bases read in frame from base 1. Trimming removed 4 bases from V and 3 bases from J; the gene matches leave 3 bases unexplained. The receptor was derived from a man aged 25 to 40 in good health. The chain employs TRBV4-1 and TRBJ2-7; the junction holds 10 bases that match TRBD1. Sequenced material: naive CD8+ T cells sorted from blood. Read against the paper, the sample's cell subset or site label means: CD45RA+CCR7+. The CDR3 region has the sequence CASSLRTGGYEQYF. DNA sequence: TGCGCCAGCAGCCTAAGGACAGGGGGCTACGAGCAGTACTTC.